This T cell receptor (beta chain) originates from a study of CD8 T cells in Susac syndrome. Patients with stable or active relapsing-remitting disease, all of them treatment-naive, made up the multiple sclerosis controls. FACS was used to enrich TEMRA cells, whereas the CD8+ and CD4+ T cells were obtained by negative isolation. Random hexamers were used to reverse transcribe 0.5 to 1 ug of RNA. One entry per CDR3 protein, called by TCRdb with MiXCR from the immunoSEQ multiplex PCR reads. The data show approximately 120,000 distinct CDR3 sequences, with more than 80% seen just once and approximately 0.31% held by the top ten. The CDR3 consists of 19 residues. Germline loops: CDR1 MNHEY, CDR2 SMNVEV (reference sequence). Trimming took 1 base from V and 4 from J, leaving 23 bases between them.

What was sequenced was CD8+ T cells from PBMCs. V is TRBV27 and J is TRBJ1-5; tentatively, D is TRBD1 (6 bases). The source is a human donor with multiple sclerosis. The chain's CDR3 is CASSLYGIQGPTPNQPQHF. CDR3 sequence (DNA): TGTGCCAGCAGTTTATACGGGATACAGGGCCCCACGCCTAATCAGCCCCAGCATTTT.